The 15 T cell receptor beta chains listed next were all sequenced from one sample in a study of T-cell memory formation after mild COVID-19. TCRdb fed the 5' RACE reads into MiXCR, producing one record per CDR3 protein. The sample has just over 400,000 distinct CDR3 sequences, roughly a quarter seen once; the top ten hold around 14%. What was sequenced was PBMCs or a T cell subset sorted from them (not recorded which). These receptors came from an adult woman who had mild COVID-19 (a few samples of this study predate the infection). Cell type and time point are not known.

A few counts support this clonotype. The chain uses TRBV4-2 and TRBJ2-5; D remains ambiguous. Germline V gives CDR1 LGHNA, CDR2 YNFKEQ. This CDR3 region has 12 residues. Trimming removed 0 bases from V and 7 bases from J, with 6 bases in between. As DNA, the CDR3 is TGTGCCAGCAGCCAAGACATGGGGACCCAGTACTTC. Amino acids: CASSQDMGTQYF.

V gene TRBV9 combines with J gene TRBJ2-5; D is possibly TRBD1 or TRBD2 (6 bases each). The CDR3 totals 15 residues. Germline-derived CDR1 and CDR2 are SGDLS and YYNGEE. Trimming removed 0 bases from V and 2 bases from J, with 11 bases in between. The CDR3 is CASSVAGGPQETQYF. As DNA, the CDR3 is TGTGCCAGCAGCGTAGCTGGGGGGCCTCAAGAGACCCAGTACTTC.

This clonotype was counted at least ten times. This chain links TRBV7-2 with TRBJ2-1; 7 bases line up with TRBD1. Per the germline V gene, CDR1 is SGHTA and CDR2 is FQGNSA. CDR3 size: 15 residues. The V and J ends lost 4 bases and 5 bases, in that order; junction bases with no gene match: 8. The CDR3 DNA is TGTGCCAGCAGCTCGTTACAGGGGTACCACAATGAGCAGTTCTTC. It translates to CASSSLQGYHNEQFF.

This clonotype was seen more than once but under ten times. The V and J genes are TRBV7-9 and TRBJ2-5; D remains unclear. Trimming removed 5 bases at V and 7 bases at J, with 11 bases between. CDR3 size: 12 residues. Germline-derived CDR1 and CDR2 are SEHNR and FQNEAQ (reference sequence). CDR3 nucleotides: TGTGCCAGCAGCAAACCCTACGGGACCCAGTACTTC. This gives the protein CASSKPYGTQYF.

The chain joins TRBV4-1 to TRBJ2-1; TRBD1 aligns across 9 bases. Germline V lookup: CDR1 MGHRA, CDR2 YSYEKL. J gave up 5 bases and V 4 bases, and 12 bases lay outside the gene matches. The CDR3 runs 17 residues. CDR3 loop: CASSPDPGQGKDNEQFF. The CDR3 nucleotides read TGCGCCAGCAGCCCCGACCCGGGACAGGGCAAGGACAATGAGCAGTTCTTC.

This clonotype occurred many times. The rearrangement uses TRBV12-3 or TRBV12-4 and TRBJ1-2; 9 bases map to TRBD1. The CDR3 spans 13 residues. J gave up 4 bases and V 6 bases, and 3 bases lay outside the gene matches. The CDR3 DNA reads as TGTGCCAGCAGCCTGGACAGGGGCTATGGCTACACCTTC. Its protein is CASSLDRGYGYTF.

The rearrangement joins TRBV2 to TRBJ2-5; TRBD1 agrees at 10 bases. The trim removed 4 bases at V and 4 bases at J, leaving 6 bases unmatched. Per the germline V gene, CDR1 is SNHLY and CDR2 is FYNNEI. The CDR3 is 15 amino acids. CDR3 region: CASSARQGAGETQYF. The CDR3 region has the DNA TGTGCCAGCAGTGCCCGACAGGGGGCTGGAGAGACCCAGTACTTC.

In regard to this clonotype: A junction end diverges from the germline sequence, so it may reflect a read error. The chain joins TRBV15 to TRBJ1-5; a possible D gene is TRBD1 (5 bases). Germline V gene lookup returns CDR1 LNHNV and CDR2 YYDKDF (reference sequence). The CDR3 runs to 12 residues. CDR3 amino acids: CATGRDNQPQHF. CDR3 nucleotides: TGTGCCACCGGCAGGGACAATCAGCCCCAGCATTTT.

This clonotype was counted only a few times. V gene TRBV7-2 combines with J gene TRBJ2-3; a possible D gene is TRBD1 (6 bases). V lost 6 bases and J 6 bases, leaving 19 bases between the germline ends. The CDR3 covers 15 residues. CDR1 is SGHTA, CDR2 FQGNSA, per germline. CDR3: CASSRAQGRTDTQYF. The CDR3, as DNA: TGTGCCAGCAGTCGCGCGCAGGGGCGGACGGATACGCAGTATTTT.

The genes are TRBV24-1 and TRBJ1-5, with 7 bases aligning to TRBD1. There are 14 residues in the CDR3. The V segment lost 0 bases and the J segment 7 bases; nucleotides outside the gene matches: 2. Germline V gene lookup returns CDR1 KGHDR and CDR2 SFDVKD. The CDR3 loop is CATSDLDRVQPQHF. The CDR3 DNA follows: TGTGCCACCAGTGATTTGGACAGGGTACAGCCCCAGCATTTT.

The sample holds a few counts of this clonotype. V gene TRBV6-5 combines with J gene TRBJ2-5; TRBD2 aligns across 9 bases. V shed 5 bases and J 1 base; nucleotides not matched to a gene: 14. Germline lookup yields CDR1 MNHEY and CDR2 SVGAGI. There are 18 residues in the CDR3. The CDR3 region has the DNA TGTGCCAGCAGTCCTTTCAACGGCGGGGGGGGAACCCAAGAGACCCAGTACTTC. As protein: CASSPFNGGGGTQETQYF.

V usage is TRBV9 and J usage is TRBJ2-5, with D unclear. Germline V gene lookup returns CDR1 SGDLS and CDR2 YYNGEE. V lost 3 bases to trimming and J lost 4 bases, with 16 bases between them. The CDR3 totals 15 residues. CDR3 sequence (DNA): TGTGCCAGCAGCGCTTCCGGGCGACCGGTAGAGACCCAGTACTTC. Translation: CASSASGRPVETQYF.

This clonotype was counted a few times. The CDR3 coding sequence is TGTGCCAGCAGATGGACAGGGCGGGACACTGAAGCTTTCTTT. This codes for CASRWTGRDTEAFF. J is TRBJ1-1 and V is TRBV12-3 or TRBV12-4, with 8 positions matching TRBD1. The CDR3 length is 14 residues. With V trimmed by 6 bases and J by 3 bases, 6 bases remained unmatched.

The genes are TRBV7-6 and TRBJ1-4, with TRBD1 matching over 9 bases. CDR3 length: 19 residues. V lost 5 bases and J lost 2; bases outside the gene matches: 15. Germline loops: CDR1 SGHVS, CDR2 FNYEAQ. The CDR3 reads CASSPRDRAWRVTNEKLFF. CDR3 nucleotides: TGTGCCAGCAGCCCGCGGGACAGGGCGTGGAGGGTGACTAATGAAAAACTGTTTTTT.

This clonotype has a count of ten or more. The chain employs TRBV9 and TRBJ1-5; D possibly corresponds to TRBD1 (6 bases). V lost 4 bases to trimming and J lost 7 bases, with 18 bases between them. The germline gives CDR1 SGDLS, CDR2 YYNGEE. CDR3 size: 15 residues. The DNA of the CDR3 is TGTGCCAGCAGCAAGGGGGTGGGACTGGGGCAGCCCCAGCATTTT. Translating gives CASSKGVGLGQPQHF.